A single sample is the source of the 3 T cell receptor beta chains below, sequenced in a study of blood T cell repertoires in COVID-19. Clones were read by immunoSEQ multiplex PCR, and TCRdb kept only the in-frame ones, dropping some. The sample lists over 100,000 clones; over 60% were seen once. The sequenced sample was peripheral blood. Every receptor here comes from a woman in her 70s with acute or convalescent COVID-19.

V usage is TRBV2 and J usage is TRBJ1-2; maybe TRBD1 (5 bases). The V end was cut by 2 bases, the J end by 3 bases, with 7 bases between. This CDR3 is built from 13 residues. The V gene's germline CDR1 is SNHLY and CDR2 FYNNEI. The CDR3 reads CASSERGDYGYTF. The DNA of the CDR3 is TGTGCCAGCAGTGAAAGGGGCGACTATGGCTACACCTTC.

This clone was recorded once. The gene calls are TRBV27 and TRBJ2-2; weak D call: TRBD2 (6 bases). The CDR3 contains 15 residues. Looked up from germline, CDR1 is MNHEY and CDR2 is SMNVEV (reference sequence). V lost 3 bases and J lost 1, with 9 bases in between. In nucleotides, the CDR3 is TGTGCCAGCAGTTTGACTAGGAGGAACACCGGGGAGCTGTTTTTT. It yields the protein CASSLTRRNTGELFF.

The chain employs TRBV28 and TRBJ1-5; no clear D. Germline CDR1 reads MDHEN; CDR2 reads SYDVKM. The V gene lost 2 bases and the J gene lost 7 bases, with 6 bases spanning the gap. The CDR3 is made up of 12 amino acids. CDR3 bases: TGTGCCAGCAGTTTAGGTCAGCAGCCCCAGCATTTT. Translated, it gives CASSLGQQPQHF.